The entry below gives a single T cell receptor beta chain sequence along with its context. Its binding antigen is unknown. No much larger clonotype is one base removed from it; base qualities were not supplied. Each collaborating institution followed its own protocols to collect whole blood in K2EDTA tubes. For TCRbeta analysis, collaborators shipped samples as frozen whole blood, isolated PBMCs, or DNA extracted from either of those sample types. The sample comes from a study of blood T cell repertoires in COVID-19 (dated by TCRdb to 2018 to 2021). The study in broad terms: Samples covering the acute and convalescent phases of COVID-19 were provided by collaborators in the United States, Italy and Spain. The repertoires were released in a freely available public database intended as a resource for research on the immune response to SARS-CoV-2. Nearly every sample came with metadata listing a de-identified subject ID, COVID-19 status, age in years and sex. Deeply sampled blood TCRbeta repertoires from subjects exposed to, actively infected with, or recovered from COVID-19 were included in the dataset. The samples were drawn from two sources: the first 160 participants of the ongoing ImmuneRACE study, and fewer than 1,500 subjects contributed by 6 global collaborators. HLA class I and class II types, where available, came from metadata supplied by the sample provider rather than from assay-based typing. The material from the prospective study consisted of cDNA or gDNA derived from T cells, B-cell-depleted T cells, or PBMCs.

The immunoSEQ Assay, a bias-controlled multiplex PCR, was used to amplify TCRbeta CDR3 regions from genomic DNA. The authors processed their data as follows. The number of nucleated cells in each sample was estimated from the amplification of reference gene primers within the assay. Sequence reads were collapsed and filtered to measure the absolute abundance of every unique TCRbeta CDR3 rearrangement. For each sample, productive Simpson clonality was calculated as the square root of Simpson's diversity index over productive rearrangements. TCRdb retrieved this table from immuneACCESS and kept in-frame rearrangements only. Not all clones are present; in checked studies, unresolved V genes account for under half, and no reason is known for the remainder. D and trimming were read from the DNA, whereas the V and J calls and clone size are those reported in that table. The sample has 200,000 or so clones on record, 80% to 90% of them singletons. Under 11% of the sample is taken by the ten largest.

V is clipped by 8 bases and J by 2 bases, and the sequence between their germline boundaries is 13 bases long. The CDR1 and CDR2 encoded by the germline V gene are KGHSH and LQKENI. The CDR3 runs 13 residues from the cysteine to the phenylalanine. The CDR3 DNA has 39 bases and is translated from base 1. Overall study results and their limits: The quantity of clinical and demographic metadata differed by source and by participant and was supplied without curation.

The rearrangement joined TRBV18 to TRBJ2-7; TRBD2 might be the D gene, on 6 matching bases. The TCR sequence derives from a woman of 80 years or more with acute or convalescent COVID-19. Sequenced sample: peripheral blood. CDR3 protein: CASSTEGPYEQYF. Here is the DNA: TGTGCCAGCAGTACGGAGGGGCCCTACGAGCAGTACTTC.